These T cell receptor beta chains were read from a single sample in a study of blood T cells in healthy people across ages. TCRdb re-derived calls from the 5' RACE reads in MiXCR, one entry per CDR3 protein. The sample contains about 780,000 distinct CDR3 sequences, 20% to 30% of which appear only once. These sequences were also reported in another study, on T cells of mothers and their children.

Material for sequencing was blood. These receptors all come from a boy between 10 and 17 years old in good health. The CDR3 runs from the conserved cysteine through the conserved F or W. The D gene is left open where the match is weak. Clone size appears in some rows only: once, few, many, or a class for an expanded clone.

size: .; J: TRBJ2-3; D: TRBD2; V: TRBV6-2/TRBV6-3; DNA: TGTGCCAGCAGTTACACTAGCGGGTCTCCAGATACGCAGTATTTT; CDR3: CASSYTSGSPDTQYF
size: .; J: TRBJ1-5; D: .; V: TRBV6-1; DNA: TGTGCCAGCTGGGGGAGGGGGAAGGGCAATCAGCCCCAGCATTTT; CDR3: CASWGRGKGNQPQHF
size: few; J: TRBJ2-1; D: .; V: TRBV7-2; DNA: TGTGCCAGCAGCTCCACCGATCTCCCGAGCTCCTACAATGAGCAGTTCTTC; CDR3: CASSSTDLPSSYNEQFF
size: .; J: TRBJ1-5; D: .; V: TRBV15; DNA: TGTGCCACCAGGGGGGCTGGTCAGCCCCAGCATTTT; CDR3: CATRGAGQPQHF
size: few; J: TRBJ2-1; D: TRBD2; V: TRBV2; DNA: TGTGCCAGCAGGATCCTGCCTAGCGGGGGGGCCAATGAGCAGTTCTTC; CDR3: CASRILPSGGANEQFF
size: many; J: TRBJ1-1; D: .; V: TRBV6-4; DNA: TGTGCCAGCAGTGAAGAACCGAACACTGAAGCTTTCTTT; CDR3: CASSEEPNTEAFF
size: .; J: TRBJ2-1; D: TRBD2; V: TRBV18; DNA: TGTGCCAGCTCACCAAGCGGGGAGAGCTCCTACAATGAGCAGTTCTTC; CDR3: CASSPSGESSYNEQFF
size: .; J: TRBJ1-2; D: TRBD1; V: TRBV6-5; DNA: TGTGCCAGCAGTTACGACAGGGAAGGGGATCGGAACTATGGCTACACCTTC; CDR3: CASSYDREGDRNYGYTF
size: .; J: TRBJ1-2; D: .; V: TRBV7-6; DNA: TGTGCCAGCAGCCCCCGGGACGGAACTAACTATGGCTACACCTTC; CDR3: CASSPRDGTNYGYTF
size: few; J: TRBJ2-7; D: .; V: TRBV7-9; DNA: TGTGCCAGCAGCTTAGGGGGTCGGCGACAGCCAATACAACCCTACGAGCAGTACTTC; CDR3: CASSLGGRRQPIQPYEQYF
size: .; J: TRBJ2-5; D: TRBD2; V: TRBV4-1; DNA: TGCGCCAGCAGCCAAGTACCCCCGGGGGGCCAAGAGACCCAGTACTTC; CDR3: CASSQVPPGGQETQYF
size: many; J: TRBJ2-7; D: .; V: TRBV9; DNA: TGTGCCAGCAGCCCCCTATACGAGCAGTACTTC; CDR3: CASSPLYEQYF
size: .; J: TRBJ2-5; D: TRBD2; V: TRBV4-1; DNA: TGCGCCAGCAGCCAAGAACGGGGGGGCGATGAGACCCAGTACTTC; CDR3: CASSQERGGDETQYF
size: few; J: TRBJ1-4; D: TRBD1; V: TRBV29-1; DNA: TGCAGCGCCCGACAGGGGGGGACTGGAAAACTGTTTTTT; CDR3: CSARQGGTGKLFF
size: .; J: TRBJ1-2; D: .; V: TRBV11-2; DNA: TGTGCCAGCAGCTTAGAGTCAATCGACAGGAGCTATGGCTACACCTTC; CDR3: CASSLESIDRSYGYTF
size: few; J: TRBJ1-6; D: .; V: TRBV7-9; DNA: TGTGCCAGCAGCCCAGGGGACGGGGGATCACCCCTCCACTTT; CDR3: CASSPGDGGSPLHF
size: .; J: TRBJ2-2; D: .; V: TRBV6-5; DNA: TGTGCCAGTGCGGTCAGGGGCGACACCGGGGAGCTGTTTTTT; CDR3: CASAVRGDTGELFF
size: few; J: TRBJ2-1; D: .; V: TRBV7-8; DNA: TGTGCCAGCAGCCTCCCTGGGCCCTCTGCGGATGAGCAGTTCTTC; CDR3: CASSLPGPSADEQFF
size: many; J: TRBJ1-2; D: TRBD1; V: TRBV2; DNA: TGTGCCAGCGTGATGGCAGGGGGATATGGCTACACCTTC; CDR3: CASVMAGGYGYTF
size: .; J: TRBJ2-5; D: .; V: TRBV6-2/TRBV6-3; DNA: TGTGCCAGCAGTTATGGCGTGAGTGAGACCCAGTACTTC; CDR3: CASSYGVSETQYF
size: .; J: TRBJ2-6; D: .; V: TRBV15; DNA: TGTGCCACCAGCAGAGATTCTAGGGCTGGGGCCAACGTCCTGACTTTC; CDR3: CATSRDSRAGANVLTF
size: .; J: TRBJ1-1; D: .; V: TRBV12-3/TRBV12-4; DNA: TGTGCCAGCAGTTTAAGGGGTCGATTCACTGAAGCTTTCTTT; CDR3: CASSLRGRFTEAFF
size: .; J: TRBJ2-3; D: .; V: TRBV20-1; DNA: TGCGGTGCTCAGACTAGTGGGGATACGCAGTATTTT; CDR3: CGAQTSGDTQYF
size: .; J: TRBJ1-2; D: .; V: TRBV6-5; DNA: TGTGCCAGCAGTTACGACAATCCCAACTATGGCTGCACCTTC; CDR3: CASSYDNPNYGCTF
size: .; J: TRBJ2-3; D: TRBD2; V: TRBV3-1; DNA: TGTGCCAGCAGCTCTAGGGGGAGCGGGGGGAAACTTTCAGATACGCAGTATTTT; CDR3: CASSSRGSGGKLSDTQYF
size: few; J: TRBJ1-2; D: .; V: TRBV15; DNA: TGTGCCACCAGCAGAGATAGACAGCGATATGGCTACACCTTC; CDR3: CATSRDRQRYGYTF
size: .; J: TRBJ2-1; D: .; V: TRBV18; DNA: TGTGCCAGCTCACCATCGGTCCCTTCTGCAAATGAGCAGTTCTTC; CDR3: CASSPSVPSANEQFF
size: .; J: TRBJ1-5; D: .; V: TRBV6-2/TRBV6-3; DNA: TGTGCCAGCAGTCCTTCGACGGAAATGGATCAGCCCCAGCATTTT; CDR3: CASSPSTEMDQPQHF
size: few; J: TRBJ2-5; D: .; V: TRBV24-1; DNA: TGTGCCACCAGTGATTCACGACAGAACCAAGAGACCCAGTACTTC; CDR3: CATSDSRQNQETQYF
size: .; J: TRBJ1-2; D: .; V: TRBV2; DNA: TGTGCCAGCAGGGGGACTTCTAACTATGGCTACACCTTC; CDR3: CASRGTSNYGYTF
size: .; J: TRBJ2-1; D: .; V: TRBV24-1; DNA: TGTGCCACCAGTGATCGTAATCCCCCCTCCTACAATGAGCAGTTCTTC; CDR3: CATSDRNPPSYNEQFF